Below, 12 T cell receptor beta chains from the same sample are listed, as sequenced in a study of human T cells and chemical hapten exposure. Each CDR3 protein is one row after TCRdb ran MiXCR on the RACE reads. The sample lists under 75,000 distinct CDR3 sequences, roughly 10% occurring once. Regarding time point: patch test 3, about 24 weeks after DPC sensitization. Treatment reported: therapeutic diphenylcyclopropenone sensitization with weekly scalp DPC. The material sequenced was whole blood, taken in connection with sensitization to the hapten diphenylcyclopropenone (DPC). The source of these receptors is a woman in her forties or fifties with alopecia areata. Some clones in this sample may be carry-over from other donors' samples.

The V and J genes are TRBV28 and TRBJ1-1, with D perhaps TRBD1 (6 bases). The germline gives CDR1 MDHEN, CDR2 SYDVKM. This CDR3 is 12 amino acids long. V lost 7 bases, J lost 5 bases, and 11 bases lay in between. Here the CDR3 DNA reads TGTGCCAGCACCAGGGGTTGGACTGAAGCTTTCTTT. Encoded protein: CASTRGWTEAFF. Variable domain in full (rest from reference TRBV28 and TRBJ1-1): DVKVTQSSRYLVKRTGEKVFLECVQDMDHENMFWYRQDPGLGLRLIYFSYDVKMKEKGDIPEGYSVSREKKERFSLILESASTNQTSMYLCASTRGWTEAFFGQGTRLTVV.

The V call is TRBV6-5, the J call TRBJ1-1; D is possibly TRBD1 (6 bases). The germline CDR1 and CDR2 sequences are MNHEY and SVGAGI. Trimming took off 0 bases at V and 3 bases at J, with 20 bases between the two ends. The CDR3 length is 18 residues. CDR3 loop: CASSYSRGTAAGDTEAFF. The CDR3 nucleotides read TGTGCCAGCAGTTACTCGAGGGGTACTGCCGCAGGGGACACTGAAGCTTTCTTT.

This clonotype was observed many times. J is TRBJ1-2 and V is TRBV3-1; a weak D match, TRBD1 (6 bases). Germline loops: CDR1 LGHDT, CDR2 YNNKEL (reference sequence). V lost 5 bases and J lost 3, with 10 bases in between. The CDR3 runs to 13 residues. CDR3: CASSYRTDYGYTF. The CDR3 DNA reads as TGTGCCAGCAGCTATCGGACAGACTATGGCTACACCTTC.

This clonotype occurred many times. V and J are TRBV4-2 and TRBJ1-6; D unclear. This CDR3 spans 20 amino acids. Trimming pared 0 bases from V and 13 bases from J, leaving 31 bases between. Germline assignment: CDR1 LGHNA and CDR2 YNFKEQ. The CDR3, as DNA: TGTGCCAGCAGCCAAGACTTGCCAGAAAGACCCCTCGCAGGTTGGATCCCCCTCCACTTT. Translation gives CASSQDLPERPLAGWIPLHF.

This clonotype was seen repeatedly, ten times or more. The chain joins TRBV6-6 to TRBJ2-1; the D is unclear. V lost 10 bases to trimming and J lost 0 bases, with 7 bases between them. CDR1 MNHNY and CDR2 SVGAGI come from the germline V gene (reference sequence). This CDR3 spans 12 amino acids. The CDR3 loop is CATASSYNEQFF. In DNA form, the CDR3 reads TGTGCCACCGCGAGCTCCTACAATGAGCAGTTCTTC.

The chain joins TRBV2 to TRBJ2-4; the D gene is possibly TRBD2 (5 bases). V lost 8 bases to trimming and J lost 0 bases, with 11 bases between them. The germline CDR1 and CDR2 sequences are SNHLY and FYNNEI. This CDR3 contains 14 residues. The CDR3 is CASLAGLAKNIQYF. In DNA, the CDR3 is TGTGCCAGCCTAGCCGGACTAGCCAAAAACATTCAGTACTTC.

This clonotype was picked up many times. The chain combines TRBV12-3 or TRBV12-4 with TRBJ1-4; D gene ambiguous. V lost 6 bases and J lost 12, with 23 bases in between. The CDR3 contains 15 residues. The CDR3 DNA reads as TGTGCCAGCAGCCTGACGATAGAGTTCGGGTCACAACTGTTTTTT. It specifies CASSLTIEFGSQLFF.

This clonotype appeared a few times. J is TRBJ2-7 and V is TRBV7-9; D is unclear. The CDR3 consists of 15 residues. Deletions cut 3 bases from V and 0 bases from J, with 12 bases between. Germline V gene sequence: CDR1 SEHNR, CDR2 FQNEAQ (reference sequence). This CDR3 is CASSFRNSDSYEQYF. CDR3 in DNA: TGTGCCAGCAGCTTTAGGAACAGCGACTCCTACGAGCAGTACTTC.

The chain couples TRBV5-1 to TRBJ2-1, with TRBD2 matching 7 bases. Germline V gene data show CDR1 as SGHRS and CDR2 as YFSETQ. The V and J ends lost 7 bases and 6 bases, in that order; junction bases with no gene match: 16. This CDR3 is 16 amino acids long. The CDR3 loop is CASSAQLAASTNEQFF. CDR3 DNA sequence: TGCGCCAGCTCCGCTCAGCTAGCGGCATCTACCAATGAGCAGTTCTTC.

This chain links TRBV5-6 with TRBJ1-1, with no clear D. The V gene lost 3 bases and the J gene lost 1 base, with 1 base spanning the gap. Germline CDR1 is SGHDT and CDR2 is YYEEEE. CDR3 length equals 11 residues. This CDR3 is CASSWNTEAFF. The DNA of the CDR3 is TGTGCCAGCAGCTGGAACACTGAAGCTTTCTTT.

At least ten counts were recorded for this clonotype. The genes are TRBV29-1 and TRBJ1-5, with D uncertain. Germline CDR1 and CDR2: SQVTM and ANQGSEA. The CDR3 extends over 12 amino acids. V lost 7 bases to trimming and J lost 1 base, with 8 bases between them. The CDR3 loop reads CSAMDSNQPQHF. The CDR3, as DNA: TGCAGCGCAATGGACAGCAATCAGCCCCAGCATTTT.

The chain uses TRBV7-9 and TRBJ2-3, with D possibly TRBD1 on 6 matching bases. V shed 10 bases and J shed 3 bases, with 14 bases lying between them. Germline loops: CDR1 SEHNR, CDR2 FQNEAQ (reference sequence). This CDR3 is built from 13 residues. The CDR3 loop reads CAISDQGTDTQYF. CDR3 sequence (DNA): TGTGCCATCTCGGATCAGGGGACAGATACGCAGTATTTT.